This T cell receptor (beta chain) appears in the sequencing data of a study of T cells in localized non-small cell lung cancer. This CDR3 region has 16 residues. The V and J ends lost 0 bases and 0 bases respectively, with 9 bases between them. Germline CDR1 and CDR2: MRHNA and SNTAGT. Method: immunoSEQ multiplex PCR; TCRdb's copy keeps in-frame clones and lacks some. The sample contains 23,000 or so clones, around 90% of which appear only once. The chain is built from TRBV6-4 and TRBJ2-1; weak D call: TRBD2 (6 bases). This sequence was found in a male donor aged 60 or over with stage II lung adenocarcinoma. Sample: peripheral blood mononuclear cells, taken before any cancer treatment. The CDR3 DNA is TGTGCCAGCAGTGACTCGGGGGGTTTCTCCTACAATGAGCAGTTCTTC. Its protein is CASSDSGGFSYNEQFF.